This record covers a single T cell receptor (beta chain). Its antigen is not known. This entry belongs to a study of cytomegalovirus exposure and HLA in healthy donors. With 60 Vbeta and 13 Jbeta primers, the PCR was carried out. Repertoires were generated with immunoSEQ multiplex PCR, while TCRdb's copy carries only in-frame clones and drops some. The sample consists of 150,000 to 200,000 clones, roughly 84% of them appearing once. Overall study findings and caveats: Most of the TCR beta V segments (in an earlier analysis) were productive either about 87% or about 30% of the time.

Germline values: CDR1 MGHRA, CDR2 YSYEKL. V shed 0 bases and J shed 1 base, with 10 bases lying between them. The CDR3 runs 15 residues. The sequenced material came from PBMCs. The sequence was obtained from a woman between 50 and 59 years old in good health and CMV-seropositive. J is TRBJ2-7 and V is TRBV4-1, with D possibly TRBD1 on 6 matching bases. The DNA for the CDR3 is TGCGCCAGCAGCCAAGATGACAGGTTATCCTACGAGCAGTACTTC. It codes for CASSQDDRLSYEQYF.